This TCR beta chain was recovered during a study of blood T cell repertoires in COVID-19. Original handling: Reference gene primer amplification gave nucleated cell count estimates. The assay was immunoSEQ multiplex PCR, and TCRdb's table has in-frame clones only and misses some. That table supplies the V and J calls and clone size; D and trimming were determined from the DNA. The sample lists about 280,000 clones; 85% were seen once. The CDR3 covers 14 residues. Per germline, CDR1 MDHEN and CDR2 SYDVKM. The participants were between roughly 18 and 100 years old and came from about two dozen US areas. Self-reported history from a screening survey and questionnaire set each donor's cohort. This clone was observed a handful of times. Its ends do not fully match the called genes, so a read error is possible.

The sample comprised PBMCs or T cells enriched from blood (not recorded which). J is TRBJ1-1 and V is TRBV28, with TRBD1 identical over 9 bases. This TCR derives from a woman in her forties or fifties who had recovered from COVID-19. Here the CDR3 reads CASSLSGQGKSGHF. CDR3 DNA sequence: TGTGCCAGCAGTTTATCGGGACAGGGCAAATCAGGGCACTTT.